These T cell receptor beta chains were read from a single sample in a study of CD8+CD57+ T cells in acquired aplastic anemia. From the reads, TCRdb called clonotypes with MiXCR, one entry per CDR3 protein. Of about 180,000 distinct CDR3 sequences in the sample, about 60% were seen once. The sequencing sample was made of sorted CD4+, CD8+, or CD8+CD57+ T cells (not recorded which) from PBMCs. All receptors derive from a human donor with aplastic anemia. Each CDR3 is given with its conserved first and last residue. The D gene is left open where the match is weak. Size is omitted from some rows. Given values are once, few, many or a class for expanded clones.

clone_size: many; v_call: TRBV6-2/TRBV6-3; j_call: TRBJ1-1; d_call: NA; cdr3_nt: TGTGCCAGCAGCATGAACACTGAAGCTTTCTTT; cdr3_aa: CASSMNTEAFF
clone_size: NA; v_call: TRBV7-2; j_call: TRBJ2-2; d_call: NA; cdr3_nt: TGTGCCAGCAACCCCCGACCCTATTCCGGGGAGCTGTTTTTT; cdr3_aa: CASNPRPYSGELFF
clone_size: once; v_call: TRBV10-1; j_call: TRBJ2-7; d_call: NA; cdr3_nt: TGCGCCAGCAGCCCCCTACGGCAGATCCCGAGCTACGAGCAGTACTTC; cdr3_aa: CASSPLRQIPSYEQYF
clone_size: NA; v_call: TRBV19; j_call: TRBJ2-7; d_call: NA; cdr3_nt: TGTGCCAGTAGTATTCAGAAGTCCTACGAGCAGTACTTC; cdr3_aa: CASSIQKSYEQYF
clone_size: NA; v_call: TRBV5-1; j_call: TRBJ2-1; d_call: TRBD2; cdr3_nt: TGCGCCAGCAGCGTCGGGACTAGCAATGAGCAGTTCTTC; cdr3_aa: CASSVGTSNEQFF
clone_size: NA; v_call: TRBV9; j_call: TRBJ2-5; d_call: NA; cdr3_nt: TGTGCCAGCAGCGGTCCGGGACACCAAGAGACCCAGTACTTC; cdr3_aa: CASSGPGHQETQYF
clone_size: few; v_call: TRBV6-6; j_call: TRBJ1-5; d_call: NA; cdr3_nt: TGTGCCAGCAGTTACAGTGCCAATCAGCCCCAGCATTTT; cdr3_aa: CASSYSANQPQHF
clone_size: NA; v_call: TRBV2; j_call: TRBJ1-4; d_call: NA; cdr3_nt: TGTGCCGGCAGTGACCCCTGGGGGCCTAATGAAAAACTGTTTTTT; cdr3_aa: CAGSDPWGPNEKLFF
clone_size: many; v_call: TRBV5-1; j_call: TRBJ2-3; d_call: NA; cdr3_nt: TGCGCCAGCAGCTTGGGTGGGGAGGTTGGCACAGATACGCAGTATTTT; cdr3_aa: CASSLGGEVGTDTQYF
clone_size: NA; v_call: TRBV7-9; j_call: TRBJ2-3; d_call: TRBD2; cdr3_nt: TGTGCCAGCAGCCGGACTAGCGGGAGACGGGATACGCAGTATTTT; cdr3_aa: CASSRTSGRRDTQYF
clone_size: NA; v_call: TRBV15; j_call: TRBJ2-7; d_call: NA; cdr3_nt: TGTGCCACCAGCACCCAATATTTTTACGAGCAGTACTTC; cdr3_aa: CATSTQYFYEQYF
clone_size: NA; v_call: TRBV6-1; j_call: TRBJ1-2; d_call: NA; cdr3_nt: TGTGCCAGCAGTGAATCGGCAGGCCCATATGGCTACACCTTC; cdr3_aa: CASSESAGPYGYTF
clone_size: many; v_call: TRBV19; j_call: TRBJ1-2; d_call: NA; cdr3_nt: TGTGCCAGTAGTATAGCGGTCGGAGGGGGTAGTGGCTACACCTTC; cdr3_aa: CASSIAVGGGSGYTF
clone_size: NA; v_call: TRBV10-3; j_call: TRBJ1-5; d_call: NA; cdr3_nt: TGTGCCATCAGTGAGTCGGGGGAACACAATCAGCCCCAGCATTTT; cdr3_aa: CAISESGEHNQPQHF
clone_size: many; v_call: TRBV19; j_call: TRBJ1-2; d_call: NA; cdr3_nt: TGTGCCAGTAAGGACAGACTCCTTAACTATGGCTACACCTTC; cdr3_aa: CASKDRLLNYGYTF
clone_size: NA; v_call: TRBV10-1; j_call: TRBJ2-1; d_call: NA; cdr3_nt: TGCGCCAGCAAGAGCCGACAGGACCTTCGGGACAATGAGCAGTTCTTC; cdr3_aa: CASKSRQDLRDNEQFF
clone_size: NA; v_call: TRBV2; j_call: TRBJ2-7; d_call: TRBD1; cdr3_nt: TGTGCCAGCAGTGCCTCCGGACAGGGGTACGAGCAGTACTTC; cdr3_aa: CASSASGQGYEQYF
clone_size: NA; v_call: TRBV6-1; j_call: TRBJ2-7; d_call: NA; cdr3_nt: TGTGCCGTAATCAGGGGAGAAGGGCCGTACTTC; cdr3_aa: CAVIRGEGPYF
clone_size: NA; v_call: TRBV7-2; j_call: TRBJ1-5; d_call: NA; cdr3_nt: TGTGCCAGCAGCGGGGCTTGGGGAGGCAATCAGCCCCAGCATTTT; cdr3_aa: CASSGAWGGNQPQHF
clone_size: few; v_call: TRBV20-1; j_call: TRBJ1-5; d_call: TRBD1; cdr3_nt: TGCAGTGCTGAAGCGACAGGGACCAATCAGCCCCAGCATTTT; cdr3_aa: CSAEATGTNQPQHF
clone_size: NA; v_call: TRBV2; j_call: TRBJ2-7; d_call: TRBD1; cdr3_nt: TGTGCCATCCGAGACAGGGCGGTGAACGAGCAGTACTTC; cdr3_aa: CAIRDRAVNEQYF
clone_size: few; v_call: TRBV7-2; j_call: TRBJ2-2; d_call: TRBD2; cdr3_nt: TGTGCCAGCACCGAACCGCTAGCGGGGGGGCCCGGGGAGCTGTTTTTT; cdr3_aa: CASTEPLAGGPGELFF
clone_size: few; v_call: TRBV4-1; j_call: TRBJ2-3; d_call: TRBD2; cdr3_nt: TGCGCCAGCAGCCAAGAACCTCTAGCGGGGGGGCGGACAGATACGCAGTATTTT; cdr3_aa: CASSQEPLAGGRTDTQYF
clone_size: many; v_call: TRBV5-8; j_call: TRBJ1-1; d_call: NA; cdr3_nt: TGTGCCAGCAGCTCGGGACATACGAACACTGAAGCTTTCTTT; cdr3_aa: CASSSGHTNTEAFF
clone_size: NA; v_call: TRBV2; j_call: TRBJ1-5; d_call: NA; cdr3_nt: TGTGCCAGCAGTGGTCGGGGGATCAATCAGCCCCAGCATTTT; cdr3_aa: CASSGRGINQPQHF
clone_size: NA; v_call: TRBV7-9; j_call: TRBJ1-6; d_call: NA; cdr3_nt: TGTGCCAGCAGCTTAGCGGGCAGGGGTGCTTCACCCCTCCACTTT; cdr3_aa: CASSLAGRGASPLHF
clone_size: NA; v_call: TRBV9; j_call: TRBJ1-1; d_call: NA; cdr3_nt: TGTGCCAGCGGCGTAGATGAGGGGACCGAAGCTTTCTTT; cdr3_aa: CASGVDEGTEAFF
clone_size: NA; v_call: TRBV24-1; j_call: TRBJ1-1; d_call: NA; cdr3_nt: TGTGCCACCAGTGATTCCCAGAACACTGAAGCTTTCTTT; cdr3_aa: CATSDSQNTEAFF
clone_size: NA; v_call: TRBV20-1; j_call: TRBJ2-5; d_call: NA; cdr3_nt: TGCAGTGCTACTGCCCTAGGGCAAGAGACCCAGTACTTC; cdr3_aa: CSATALGQETQYF
clone_size: NA; v_call: TRBV7-2; j_call: TRBJ1-5; d_call: TRBD1; cdr3_nt: TGTGCCAGCAGCTTAGCTCCGGGACAGAATCAGCCCCAGCATTTT; cdr3_aa: CASSLAPGQNQPQHF
clone_size: NA; v_call: TRBV2; j_call: TRBJ1-2; d_call: NA; cdr3_nt: TGTGCCAGCAGTATCGAGACTGGGGCTGGCTACACCTTC; cdr3_aa: CASSIETGAGYTF